Below, one T cell receptor (beta chain) is given with its context. Sequencing was performed with immunoSEQ multiplex PCR; in TCRdb, only in-frame clones are kept and a portion is missing. The sample shows about 680,000 clones, roughly 72% of them seen only once. The CDR3 is 12 amino acids. The sample belongs to a study of shared clonotypes between healthy human individuals. Material for sequencing was memory CD4+ T cells sorted from blood. Noted subset: CD45RA-negative fraction. The sequence was obtained from a woman aged 25 to 45 in good health. This sequence joins TRBV21-1 and TRBJ2-7; the D call in the table, TRBD1, was not verified against the DNA. TRBV21-1 is tagged as a pseudogene. The CDR3 bases are TGTGCCAGCAGCATGGGCTGCGACGAGCAGTACTTC. It is translated as CASSMGCDEQYF.